This entry lists 11 T cell receptor beta chains sequenced from one sample in a study of a mutant IDH1 vaccine in newly diagnosed glioma. These receptors' targets are unknown. Noted time point: week 35, safety follow-up. With topical imiquimod, each dose of the vaccine consisted of 300 ug of mutant IDH1 20-mer peptide. Profiled with immunoSEQ multiplex PCR; TCRdb holds only in-frame clones, not every one. This table has some 48,000 clones, 70% to 80% appearing once. The sequencing used PBMCs, collected from a glioma patient whose treatment included an IDH1 peptide vaccine. The receptor set was obtained from a man aged 35 to 55 with glioma.

The chain is built from TRBV10-3 and TRBJ2-3, with 7 bases matching TRBD1. The V gene end was trimmed by 3 bases and the J gene end by 1 base; junction bases not matched to a gene: 10. The length of the CDR3 is 17 residues. CDR1 ENHRY and CDR2 SYGVKD come from the germline V gene. CDR3 coding DNA: TGTGCCATCAGTGAAATTACAGGGGAAGGAGGCACAGATACGCAGTATTTT. Amino acids: CAISEITGEGGTDTQYF.

The chain carries TRBV7-2 and TRBJ1-1; D ambiguous. The V and J ends lost 5 bases and 7 bases respectively, with 23 bases between them. Germline-derived CDR1 and CDR2 are SGHTA and FQGNSA. The CDR3 spans 16 residues. CDR3 DNA: TGTGCCAGCAGCCCACCCCGGGCAGGCGGTACTAATGAAGCTTTCTTT. Encoded protein: CASSPPRAGGTNEAFF.

CDR3 loop: CASSRGRAGSYNEQFF. CDR3 nucleotide sequence: TGTGCCAGCAGCAGGGGGCGGGCAGGGTCCTACAATGAGCAGTTCTTC. The J gene is TRBJ2-1, the V gene TRBV13, with 7 bases matching TRBD1. Germline V gives CDR1 PRHDT, CDR2 FYEKMQ (reference sequence). The CDR3 runs to 16 residues. Trimming took 5 bases from V and 1 from J; bases not matched to a gene: 8.

The V gene is TRBV21-1, the J gene TRBJ1-1; the table names TRBD1, a call not compared with the DNA. TRBV21-1 is a listed pseudogene. The CDR3 sequence is 13 residues long. CDR3 sequence: CASSGRQATEAFF. The CDR3 DNA reads TGTGCCAGCAGCGGACGACAGGCGACTGAAGCTTTCTTT.

In DNA, the CDR3 is TGTGCCAGTAACCCAGGGACAGGCTTGTGGGAGCAGTACTTC. Encoded protein: CASNPGTGLWEQYF. The V and J genes are TRBV19 and TRBJ2-7, with TRBD1 identical over 8 bases. The CDR3 is made up of 14 amino acids. V was pared by 7 bases and J by 7 bases, with 12 bases of the junction left unmatched. CDR1 and CDR2 (germline): LNHDA, SQIVND (reference sequence). The full variable domain, with the rest looked up from reference TRBV19 and TRBJ2-7, is DGGITQSPKYLFRKEGQNVTLSCEQNLNHDAMYWYRQDPGQGLRLIYYSQIVNDFQKGDIAEGYSVSREKKESFPLTVTSAQKNPTAFYLCASNPGTGLWEQYFGPGTRLTVT.

V is TRBV4-1 and J is TRBJ1-6; a weak D match, TRBD1 (6 bases). CDR1 MGHRA and CDR2 YSYEKL come from the germline V gene. The CDR3 is 15 amino acids. The germline V and J ends were trimmed by 2 bases and 10 bases, with 15 bases remaining between them. The DNA of the CDR3 is TGCGCCAGCAGCCAAATGTTAAGGACAGAATCACCCCTCCACTTT. It yields the protein CASSQMLRTESPLHF.

V gene TRBV7-8 combines with J gene TRBJ2-2, with 13 bases identical to TRBD2. The CDR3 length is 17 residues. The trim removed 3 bases at V and 4 bases at J, leaving 5 bases unmatched. Per the germline V gene, CDR1 is SGHVS and CDR2 is FQNEAQ. CDR3 in amino acids: CASSFGLAGVGTGELFF. For the CDR3, the DNA is TGTGCCAGCAGCTTCGGACTAGCGGGAGTCGGCACCGGGGAGCTGTTTTTT.

The genes are TRBV6-1 and TRBJ2-3; TRBD2 aligns across 7 bases. V lost 2 bases, J lost 6 bases, and 11 bases stayed unmatched. The CDR3 is 16 amino acids. Germline assignment: CDR1 MNHNS and CDR2 SASEGT. CDR3 DNA sequence: TGTGCCAGCAGTGAACGTAGCGGGTTATCAGTGGATACGCAGTATTTT. Translated: CASSERSGLSVDTQYF.

This clone was counted a single time. The chain uses TRBV11-2 and TRBJ2-7, with 10 bases aligning to TRBD1. There are 16 residues in the CDR3. J gave up 4 bases and V 6 bases, and 12 bases lay outside the gene matches. Germline CDR1 is SGHAT and CDR2 is FQNNGV. The CDR3 DNA is TGTGCCAGCAGGCTCCCGGGACAGGGGAGATCTTACGAGCAGTACTTC. Protein: CASRLPGQGRSYEQYF.

This clone was recorded only once. The V call is TRBV9, the J call TRBJ2-5; 11 bases line up with TRBD2. V lost 0 bases and J lost 1; bases outside the gene matches: 5. The CDR3 loop spans 17 amino acids. Germline values: CDR1 SGDLS, CDR2 YYNGEE. Here the CDR3 reads CASSVGGLAGLQETQYF. The CDR3 nucleotides are TGTGCCAGCAGCGTAGGAGGACTAGCGGGTCTCCAAGAGACCCAGTACTTC.

Details on this clone: Germline and junction disagree at one end, which may indicate a read error. The chain carries TRBV6-1 and TRBJ2-6, with a weak D call TRBD1 (5 bases). Germline CDR1 MNHNS, CDR2 SASEGT. The CDR3 is 16 amino acids. CDR3 amino acids: CASTETGVDGANVLTF. The DNA of the CDR3 is TGTGCCAGCACTGAAACAGGAGTGGATGGGGCCAACGTCCTGACTTTC.